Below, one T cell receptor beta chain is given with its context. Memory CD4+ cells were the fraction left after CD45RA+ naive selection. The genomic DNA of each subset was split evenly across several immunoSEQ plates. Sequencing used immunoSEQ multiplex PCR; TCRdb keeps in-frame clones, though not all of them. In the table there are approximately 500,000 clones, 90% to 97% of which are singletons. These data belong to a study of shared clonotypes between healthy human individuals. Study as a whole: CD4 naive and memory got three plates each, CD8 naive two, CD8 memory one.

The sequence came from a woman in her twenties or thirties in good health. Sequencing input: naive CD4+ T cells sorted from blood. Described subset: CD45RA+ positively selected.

The CDR3 DNA reads as TGTGCCAGCACCACCCCCAGCGGGAGTTCAGTCGAGCAGTACTTC. This sequence encodes CASTTPSGSSVEQYF. The chain uses TRBV28 and TRBJ2-7, with 8 bases identical to TRBD2. Trimming at V came to 7 bases and at J to 6 bases, leaving 14 bases not matched to a gene. Germline V gives CDR1 MDHEN, CDR2 SYDVKM. The CDR3 is 15 amino acids.